Presented here are 20 T cell receptor beta chains from one specimen sequenced in a study of T cells in Graves' hyperthyroidism and ophthalmopathy. Amplified regions were TCR beta CDR3 sequences from RNA transcripts. The TCR CDR3 first-round RT-PCR relied on the HTBI primer set. TCRdb called the multiplex PCR reads again in MiXCR, with one record for every CDR3 protein. Here the sample spans about 740,000 distinct CDR3 sequences, about 14% being singletons. Source material: blood. Every receptor here comes from a woman younger than 35 with Graves' hyperthyroidism.

This clonotype occurred once. A much larger clone sits a single nucleotide away, making a read error possible. The chain is built from TRBV20-1 and TRBJ2-7; 11 positions agree with TRBD1. This CDR3 has 15 residues. With V trimmed by 8 bases and J by 7 bases, 16 bases remained unmatched. Germline V gene lookup returns CDR1 DFQATT and CDR2 SNEGSKA (reference sequence). The CDR3 loop reads CSPKEVGQGAREQYF. DNA of the CDR3: TGCAGTCCAAAAGAAGTCGGACAGGGGGCGAGGGAGCAGTACTTC.

This clonotype turned up a few times. The rearrangement links TRBV12-5 to TRBJ2-2, with D tentatively TRBD1 (5 bases). This CDR3 comprises 16 residues. Germline values: CDR1 LGHNT, CDR2 FRNRAP. V was cut by 6 bases and J by 1 base, with 15 bases left in between. The CDR3 bases are TGTGCTAGTGGCTTCAGGGCAGGGCTGAACACCGGGGAGCTGTTTTTT. Encoded protein: CASGFRAGLNTGELFF.

This clonotype was seen a few times. Here the CDR3 reads CASPPGGRGNQPQHF. The CDR3 DNA reads as TGTGCCAGTCCCCCCGGGGGGCGAGGAAATCAGCCCCAGCATTTT. The gene calls are TRBV9 and TRBJ1-5; D possibly corresponds to TRBD1 (6 bases). Germline assignment: CDR1 SGDLS and CDR2 YYNGEE. Trimming shortened V by 8 bases and J by 4 bases, and 19 bases separated the two germline ends. The CDR3 contains 15 residues.

In this sample, this clonotype turned up many times. The chain employs TRBV28 and TRBJ2-5; D ambiguous. CDR1 and CDR2 from the germline V gene are MDHEN and SYDVKM. V was shortened by 6 bases and J by 5 bases, with 16 bases between the two germline ends. The CDR3 totals 14 residues. The CDR3 is CASSLEGLGETQYF. The CDR3 DNA reads as TGTGCCAGCAGCCTAGAAGGGCTGGGGGAGACCCAGTACTTC.

This clonotype showed up many times. The gene calls are TRBV30 and TRBJ2-1; D is ambiguous. This CDR3 has 15 amino acids. Trimming pared 0 bases from V and 0 bases from J, leaving 9 bases between. Per germline, CDR1 GTSNPN and CDR2 SVGIG (reference sequence). This CDR3 reads CAWSVLKSSYNEQFF. CDR3 coding DNA: TGTGCCTGGAGTGTACTCAAAAGCTCCTACAATGAGCAGTTCTTC.

The V gene is TRBV28, the J gene TRBJ2-2; 15 positions match TRBD2. The CDR3 is 19 residues long. With 6 bases clipped from V and 6 bases from J, the junction kept 14 bases outside the gene matches. Germline V gives CDR1 MDHEN, CDR2 SYDVKM. CDR3: CASSPAGTSGRRGAGELFF. The DNA of the CDR3 is TGTGCCAGCAGCCCTGCCGGGACTAGCGGGAGGAGAGGGGCCGGGGAGCTGTTTTTT.

This clonotype was counted between two and nine times. This CDR3 is CAISETGAYEQYF. CDR3 bases: TGTGCCATCAGTGAAACAGGTGCCTACGAGCAGTACTTC. The V call is TRBV10-3, the J call TRBJ2-7; D possibly corresponds to TRBD1 (5 bases). The CDR3 length is 13 residues. Trimming took off 3 bases at V and 2 bases at J, with 8 bases between the two ends. Germline-derived CDR1 and CDR2 are ENHRY and SYGVKD.

This clonotype has a count of ten or more. V gene TRBV2 combines with J gene TRBJ1-3; 7 bases match TRBD1. There are 13 residues in the CDR3. Germline trimming cut 9 bases from V and 3 bases from J; bases unmatched to any gene: 5. Germline CDR1 and CDR2: SNHLY and FYNNEI. DNA for the CDR3: TGTGCCAGTACCTACAGGGGTGGAAACACCATATATTTT. It specifies CASTYRGGNTIYF.

In this sample, this clonotype turned up many times. The chain couples TRBV6-2 or TRBV6-3 to TRBJ1-1; D possibly corresponds to TRBD1 (6 bases). This CDR3 is 13 amino acids long. The germline V gene encodes CDR1 MNHEY and CDR2 SVGEGT. V gave up 7 bases and J gave up 1 base, with 10 bases separating them. Here the CDR3 reads CASTRQENTEAFF. In DNA form, the CDR3 reads TGTGCCAGCACTCGACAGGAGAACACTGAAGCTTTCTTT.

This clonotype was seen once. CDR3 protein: CASSIDVHNSYEQYF. CDR3 sequence (DNA): TGTGCCAGTAGTATAGATGTGCACAATTCCTACGAGCAGTACTTC. The rearrangement joins TRBV19 to TRBJ2-7; D is unclear. Trimming pared 0 bases from V and 1 base from J, leaving 10 bases between. CDR3 length: 15 amino acids. Looked up from germline, CDR1 is LNHDA and CDR2 is SQIVND (reference sequence).

This clonotype came up once. This may be a read error: a much more frequent sequence differs by one nucleotide. The V and J genes are TRBV28 and TRBJ2-7, with a tentative D call TRBD1 (6 bases). Trimming shortened V by 3 bases and J by 5 bases, and 11 bases separated the two germline ends. This CDR3 has 13 amino acids. Germline V gives CDR1 MDHEN, CDR2 SYDVKM. CDR3 DNA: TGTGCCAGCAGTTTGGGGGCGTGGCACGAGCAGTACTTC. Its protein product is CASSLGAWHEQYF.

This clonotype has at least ten counts. V is TRBV29-1 and J is TRBJ1-1; possibly TRBD1 for D (6 bases). Germline V gene sequence: CDR1 SQVTM, CDR2 ANQGSEA. Trimming cost V 6 bases and J 7 bases, with 18 bases left between them. The CDR3 sequence is 13 residues long. CDR3 coding DNA: TGCAGCGTCACCCACAGGGTTAGAGGTGAAGCTTTCTTT. Protein sequence: CSVTHRVRGEAFF.

In this sample, this clonotype turned up many times. The chain recombines TRBV6-2 or TRBV6-3 with TRBJ2-7; TRBD1 matches at 8 bases. The CDR3 has 15 residues. The germline V gene encodes CDR1 MNHEY and CDR2 SVGEGT. J gave up 3 bases and V 6 bases, and 10 bases lay outside the gene matches. CDR3 bases: TGTGCCAGCAGCCAAGGGACAGGCAGCGTCTACGAGCAGTACTTC. Translating gives CASSQGTGSVYEQYF.

This clonotype was seen only a few times. The V gene is TRBV9, the J gene TRBJ1-2, with 10 bases matching TRBD1. The CDR3 spans 16 residues. V dropped 0 bases and J dropped 10; count of bases not matched to a gene: 12. Germline V gene sequence: CDR1 SGDLS, CDR2 YYNGEE. CDR3 amino acids: CASSVVIGTGDFDYTF. Written as DNA, the CDR3 is TGTGCCAGCAGCGTAGTCATCGGGACAGGGGATTTTGACTACACCTTC.

This clonotype has a count of ten or more. The rearrangement joins TRBV6-2 or TRBV6-3 to TRBJ1-5; 9 nucleotides match TRBD1. With V trimmed by 2 bases and J by 3 bases, 8 bases remained unmatched. There are 17 residues in the CDR3. Germline V CDR1 and CDR2: MNHEY, SVGEGT. CDR3 loop: CASSYTGTGNNNQPQHF. The CDR3 DNA is TGTGCCAGCAGTTACACCGGGACAGGGAATAACAATCAGCCCCAGCATTTT.

The gene calls are TRBV19 and TRBJ2-7; D might be TRBD1 (6 bases). In germline, CDR1 is LNHDA, CDR2 SQIVND (reference sequence). This CDR3 has 17 residues. V lost 3 bases and J lost 3, with 21 bases in between. The CDR3 DNA is TGTGCCAGTAGTATGCTTTGGGACATAAAAGGGATCTACGAGCAGTACTTC. Translating gives CASSMLWDIKGIYEQYF.

In DNA, the CDR3 is TGTGCCAGCAGCCCAAGGACAGGGGACGGAAACACCATATATTTT. It yields the protein CASSPRTGDGNTIYF. V is TRBV7-8 and J is TRBJ1-3; 9 bases are shared with TRBD1. Unmatched junction bases numbered 6, after V lost 5 bases and J lost 4 bases. This CDR3 spans 15 amino acids. Germline lookup yields CDR1 SGHVS and CDR2 FQNEAQ. The whole variable domain, remainder taken from reference TRBV7-8 and TRBJ1-3, is GAGVSQSPRYKVAKRGQDVALRCDPISGHVSLFWYQQALGQGPEFLTYFQNEAQLDKSGLPSDRFFAERPEGSVSTLKIQRTQQEDSAVYLCASSPRTGDGNTIYFGEGSWLTVV.

The sample holds many counts of this clonotype. The chain links TRBV28 to TRBJ1-2; no definite D call. Trimming took off 6 bases at V and 8 bases at J, with 13 bases between the two ends. Looked up from germline, CDR1 is MDHEN and CDR2 is SYDVKM. This CDR3 is built from 12 residues. CDR3 residues: CASSSGFRGYTF. The CDR3 nucleotides read TGTGCCAGCAGCTCCGGGTTTAGAGGCTACACCTTC.

Comments on this clonotype: This may arise from a read error, as a much more abundant clone is one base away. V gene TRBV12-3 or TRBV12-4 combines with J gene TRBJ1-4; D call uncertain. This CDR3 has 13 amino acids. This chain's CDR3 is CAGSSQTREKLFF. The CDR3 nucleotides are TGTGCCGGCAGTTCGCAGACGCGGGAAAAACTGTTTTTT.

The chain recombines TRBV27 with TRBJ2-3, with 8 bases identical to TRBD1. The CDR3 loop spans 15 amino acids. Germline V lookup: CDR1 MNHEY, CDR2 SMNVEV (reference sequence). Unmatched junction bases numbered 10, after V lost 7 bases and J lost 4 bases. CDR3 region: CASNQGATASDTQYF. DNA of the CDR3: TGTGCCAGCAACCAGGGGGCAACCGCCTCAGATACGCAGTATTTT.